Given below is one T cell receptor (beta chain) in context. V lost 6 bases, J lost 8 bases, and 3 bases stayed unmatched. This CDR3 region has 12 residues. CDR1 and CDR2 from the germline V gene are SGHTA and FQGNSA. Reverse transcribing all isolated RNA meant expressed TCRB transcripts were sequenced. An average around 3.5 million reads came from naive, central memory and regulatory T cell samples. Repertoires were generated with immunoSEQ multiplex PCR, while TCRdb's copy carries only in-frame clones and drops some. The sample consists of 120,000 to 150,000 clones, around 50% of them appearing once. The data were taken from a study of beta chain features in type 1 diabetes. Across the whole study: Sorted cell examination encompassed roughly 110,000,000 cells across all samples.

This TCR was recovered from a man younger than 30 in good health. V usage is TRBV7-2 and J usage is TRBJ1-1; 10 bases fit TRBD1. The sequencing sample was made of Tregs from blood. The CDR3 DNA sequence: TGTGCCAGCAGATCGACAGGGGGCGAAGCTTTCTTT. This gives the protein CASRSTGGEAFF.